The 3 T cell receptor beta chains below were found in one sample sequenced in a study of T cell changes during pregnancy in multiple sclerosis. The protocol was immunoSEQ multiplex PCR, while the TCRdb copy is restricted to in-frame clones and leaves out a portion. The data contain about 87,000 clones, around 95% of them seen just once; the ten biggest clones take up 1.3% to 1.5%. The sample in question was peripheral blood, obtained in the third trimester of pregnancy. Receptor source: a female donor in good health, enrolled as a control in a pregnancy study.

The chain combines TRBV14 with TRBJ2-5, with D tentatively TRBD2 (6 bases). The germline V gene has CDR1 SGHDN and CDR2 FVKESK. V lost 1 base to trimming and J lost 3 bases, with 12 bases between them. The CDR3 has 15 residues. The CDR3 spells CASSQVALAEETQYF. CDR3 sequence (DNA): TGTGCCAGCAGCCAAGTCGCGTTAGCGGAAGAGACCCAGTACTTC.

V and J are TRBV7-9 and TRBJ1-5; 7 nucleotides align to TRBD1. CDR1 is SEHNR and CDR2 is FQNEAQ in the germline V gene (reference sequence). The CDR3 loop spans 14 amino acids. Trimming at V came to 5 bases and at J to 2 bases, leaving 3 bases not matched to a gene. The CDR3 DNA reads TGTGCCAGCAGCAACACAGGGGGCAATCAGCCCCAGCATTTT. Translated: CASSNTGGNQPQHF. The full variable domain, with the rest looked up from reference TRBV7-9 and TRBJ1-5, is DTGVSQNPRHKITKRGQNVTFRCDPISEHNRLYWYRQTLGQGPEFLTYFQNEAQLEKSRLLSDRFSAERPKGSFSTLEIQRTEQGDSAMYLCASSNTGGNQPQHFGDGTRLSIL.

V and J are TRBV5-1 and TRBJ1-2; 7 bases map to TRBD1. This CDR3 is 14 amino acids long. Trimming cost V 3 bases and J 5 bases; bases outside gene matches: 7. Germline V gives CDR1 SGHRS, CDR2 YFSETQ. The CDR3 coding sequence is TGCGCCAGCAGCTCTCCGGGACAGCTATATGGCTACACCTTC. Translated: CASSSPGQLYGYTF. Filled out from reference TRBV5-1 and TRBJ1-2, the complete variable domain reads KAGVTQTPRYLIKTRGQQVTLSCSPISGHRSVSWYQQTPGQGLQFLFEYFSETQRNKGNFPGRFSGRQFSNSRSEMNVSTLELGDSALYLCASSSPGQLYGYTFGSGTRLTVV.